The 18 T cell receptor beta chains below were found in one sample sequenced in a study of T cell responses to AZD1222 COVID-19 vaccine. Assay used: immunoSEQ multiplex PCR; TCRdb lists only in-frame clones, some missing. The table lists 65,000 to 80,000 clones, around 90% of them singletons. This sample comprised peripheral blood, obtained on day 0 of MenACWY control vaccination. Receptors were obtained from an adult in good health.

The table lists this clone with a few counts. The chain combines TRBV14 with TRBJ1-2; 8 bases map to TRBD1. This CDR3 spans 14 amino acids. Germline V gene sequence: CDR1 SGHDN, CDR2 FVKESK. V lost 6 bases to trimming and J lost 1 base; unmatched junction nucleotides: 4. The CDR3, as DNA: TGTGCCAGCAGACAACAGGGGGTTAACTATGGCTACACCTTC. Translation gives CASRQQGVNYGYTF.

The chain carries TRBV6-2 or TRBV6-3 and TRBJ2-7; 11 bases agree with TRBD2. Germline V gene sequence: CDR1 MNHEY, CDR2 SVGEGT. Losses at the gene ends were 2 bases for V and 3 bases for J; bases not matched to a gene: 3. CDR3 length: 15 amino acids. The CDR3 region is CASSYDGTSGYEQYF. CDR3 DNA: TGTGCCAGCAGTTACGACGGGACTAGCGGCTACGAGCAGTACTTC.

V is TRBV19 and J is TRBJ1-1; the D gene is possibly TRBD1 (5 bases). Trimming took off 3 bases at V and 5 bases at J, with 13 bases between the two ends. CDR1 and CDR2 (germline): LNHDA, SQIVND (reference sequence). The CDR3 runs 14 residues. The CDR3 sequence: CASSIPGGGTEAFF. The CDR3 region has the DNA TGTGCCAGTAGTATTCCGGGTGGGGGTACTGAAGCTTTCTTT.

CDR3 sequence reads: CASSSPWGVSYEQYF. CDR3 coding DNA: TGTGCCAGCAGCTCTCCGTGGGGGGTCTCCTACGAGCAGTACTTC. The rearrangement links TRBV3-1 (or the pseudogene TRBV3-2) to TRBJ2-7; a weak D match, TRBD2 (6 bases). CDR1 and CDR2 from the germline V gene are LGHDT and YNNKEL (reference sequence). Trimming shortened V by 5 bases and J by 0 bases, and 14 bases separated the two germline ends. The CDR3 totals 15 residues.

The chain couples TRBV5-1 to TRBJ2-3; TRBD1 is a possible D gene (5 bases). The ends were cut back, 1 base at V and 0 bases at J, with 6 bases in the middle. Germline loops: CDR1 SGHRS, CDR2 YFSETQ. The length of the CDR3 is 14 residues. CDR3 amino acids: CASSLRQSTDTQYF. The CDR3 coding sequence is TGCGCCAGCAGCTTGAGACAGAGCACAGATACGCAGTATTTT.

The chain carries TRBV27 and TRBJ2-2; 9 bases map to TRBD2. CDR1 MNHEY and CDR2 SMNVEV come from the germline V gene (reference sequence). V shed 2 bases, J shed 4 bases, and the junction held 5 bases outside the gene matches. This CDR3 has 16 amino acids. In DNA, the CDR3 is TGTGCCAGCAGTTTAGCGGGAGGGCCTACCACCGGGGAGCTGTTTTTT. Protein product: CASSLAGGPTTGELFF.

The V and J genes are TRBV28 and TRBJ2-7, with a tentative D call TRBD2 (6 bases). The CDR3 runs to 16 residues. The germline V gene has CDR1 MDHEN and CDR2 SYDVKM. Trimming took 6 bases from V and 0 from J, leaving 18 bases between them. The CDR3 is CASSQPAQRASYEQYF. CDR3 nucleotide sequence: TGTGCCAGCAGCCAACCCGCCCAGCGGGCCTCCTACGAGCAGTACTTC.

The gene calls are TRBV7-8 and TRBJ1-6; possible D gene TRBD1, 5 bases. Trimming shortened V by 5 bases and J by 13 bases, and 24 bases separated the two germline ends. This CDR3 has 16 residues. Germline V lookup: CDR1 SGHVS, CDR2 FQNEAQ. The CDR3 reads CASSIRREGGSAPLHF. The CDR3 bases are TGTGCCAGCAGCATCCGCAGGGAGGGCGGATCCGCGCCCCTCCACTTT.

J is TRBJ2-7 and V is TRBV3-1 (or the pseudogene TRBV3-2); 13 nucleotides match TRBD2. CDR3 length: 18 residues. The junction had 7 bases not matched to a gene; V was cut back by 2 bases and J by 0 bases. Germline V lookup: CDR1 LGHDT, CDR2 YNNKEL (reference sequence). Written as DNA, the CDR3 is TGTGCCAGCAGCCAACGTCGACTAGCGGGAGGAGACTCCTACGAGCAGTACTTC. Translation gives CASSQRRLAGGDSYEQYF.

The V gene is TRBV3-1 (or the pseudogene TRBV3-2), the J gene TRBJ2-3; D unclear. Germline V gene lookup returns CDR1 LGHDT and CDR2 YNNKEL (reference sequence). Trimming removed 0 bases from V and 0 bases from J, with 13 bases in between. The CDR3 extends over 17 amino acids. The CDR3 region is CASSQEGVGLSTDTQYF. DNA of the CDR3: TGTGCCAGCAGCCAAGAAGGAGTGGGGTTAAGCACAGATACGCAGTATTTT.

The V call is TRBV7-3, the J call TRBJ1-5; D gene ambiguous. The CDR3 is 18 amino acids. CDR1 SGHTA and CDR2 FQGTGA come from the germline V gene. V lost 3 bases to trimming and J lost 3 bases, with 21 bases between them. The CDR3 loop reads CASSFCGSDRVVNQPQHF. The CDR3 DNA is TGTGCCAGCAGCTTCTGTGGTTCCGATCGGGTGGTCAATCAGCCCCAGCATTTT.

Only one count was recorded for this clone. The chain joins TRBV28 to TRBJ1-6; 8 nucleotides agree with TRBD1. This CDR3 region has 12 residues. Germline-derived CDR1 and CDR2 are MDHEN and SYDVKM. Trimming took 8 bases from V and 11 from J; bases not matched to a gene: 5. CDR3 region: CASGTGLTPLHF. In nucleotides, the CDR3 is TGTGCCAGCGGGACAGGCTTAACACCCCTCCACTTT.

This clone has a single count. The V and J genes are TRBV10-3 and TRBJ2-2; 8 nucleotides line up with TRBD2. The V and J ends lost 6 bases and 1 base, in that order; junction bases with no gene match: 7. This CDR3 has 16 amino acids. CDR1 and CDR2 (germline): ENHRY, SYGVKD. The CDR3 DNA sequence: TGTGCCATCAGCGACGGGAGGGGCCTGAACACCGGGGAGCTGTTTTTT. It is translated as CAISDGRGLNTGELFF.

V usage is TRBV2 and J usage is TRBJ2-2; weak D call: TRBD2 (5 bases). This CDR3 is 13 amino acids long. Per the germline V gene, CDR1 is SNHLY and CDR2 is FYNNEI. Trimming cost V 5 bases and J 8 bases, with 12 bases left between them. The CDR3 loop reads CASSPDGKGELFF. The CDR3 DNA sequence: TGTGCCAGCAGTCCGGACGGGAAAGGGGAGCTGTTTTTT.

V usage is TRBV7-3 and J usage is TRBJ2-7; TRBD2 matches 9 bases. Germline trimming cut 2 bases from V and 2 bases from J; bases unmatched to any gene: 4. Germline V gene data show CDR1 as SGHTA and CDR2 as FQGTGA. This CDR3 is 15 amino acids long. This CDR3 is CASSLFRGGAYEQYF. The CDR3 nucleotides read TGTGCCAGCAGCTTATTTCGCGGGGGGGCCTACGAGCAGTACTTC.

V usage is TRBV6-5 and J usage is TRBJ2-5; D unclear. The CDR3 sequence is 13 residues long. The V end lost 2 bases, the J end lost 4 bases, and 8 bases lay between the germline ends. Per germline, CDR1 MNHEY and CDR2 SVGAGI. The DNA of the CDR3 is TGTGCCAGCAGTTACCGGAGTTCAGAGACCCAGTACTTC. It translates to CASSYRSSETQYF.

The rearrangement uses TRBV6-5 and TRBJ1-2; no definite D call. Germline CDR1 and CDR2: MNHEY and SVGAGI. This CDR3 has 12 amino acids. Trimming took 7 bases from V and 1 from J, leaving 7 bases between them. The CDR3 nucleotides read TGTGCCAGCAAGGGAGATAACTATGGCTACACCTTC. Protein: CASKGDNYGYTF.

The chain uses TRBV7-6 and TRBJ2-5; 7 bases map to TRBD1. CDR1 SGHVS and CDR2 FNYEAQ come from the germline V gene. Unmatched junction bases numbered 4, after V lost 5 bases and J lost 1 base. This CDR3 is built from 14 residues. CDR3 bases: TGTGCCAGCAGCGGACAGGACCTCCAAGAGACCCAGTACTTC. Encoded protein: CASSGQDLQETQYF.